Listed here is a single T cell receptor beta chain. The antigen is undetermined. Germline V gene data show CDR1 as MNHEY and CDR2 as SMNVEV (reference sequence). Trimming shortened V by 8 bases and J by 9 bases, and 20 bases separated the two germline ends. The CDR3 contains 14 residues. This table comes from immunoSEQ multiplex PCR, and its TCRdb copy is limited to in-frame clones, with some not included. The sample carries some 2.1 million clones, 93% recorded once. The data originate from a study of shared clonotypes between healthy human individuals. CD8 cells classed as naive were CD45RO-negative and positively selected for CCR7, excluding terminally differentiated effector memory CD45RA+ cells. Those who donated, Caucasian adults without exception, all lived in Nashville, Tennessee. Study results and caveats: Larger estimated richness was generally recorded for naive subsets relative to memory subsets.

The V call is TRBV27, the J call TRBJ1-5; D is perhaps TRBD1 (5 bases). Sequencing was done on a sample of naive CD8+ T cells from PBMCs. This sequence originates from a man aged 18 to 29 in good health. Some clones in this sample may be carry-over from other donors' samples. The CDR3 protein is CASSGKQNQWPQHF. The CDR3 DNA sequence: TGTGCCAGCTCAGGGAAACAGAATCAGTGGCCCCAGCATTTT.